This entry lists 18 T cell receptor beta chains sequenced from one sample in a study of T cells in Graves' hyperthyroidism and ophthalmopathy. The investigators amplified TCR beta CDR3 regions from RNA transcripts. The primer set for the first-round RT-PCR of the TCR CDR3 was HTBI. TCRdb ran MiXCR on the multiplex PCR reads and lists one entry per CDR3 protein. The sample includes more than 500,000 distinct CDR3 sequences, under 15% of them seen just once. The source material was blood. Every receptor here comes from a woman between 35 and 50 years old with Graves' ophthalmopathy.

In its sample, this clonotype was seen many times. The J gene is TRBJ2-7, the V gene TRBV27; perhaps TRBD1 as D (5 bases). The CDR3 is 14 residues long. Deletions cut 5 bases from V and 5 bases from J, with 16 bases between. Germline values: CDR1 MNHEY, CDR2 SMNVEV (reference sequence). CDR3 loop: CASSPSSGFHEQYF. The CDR3 coding sequence is TGTGCCAGCAGTCCGTCATCAGGGTTCCACGAGCAGTACTTC.

In this sample, this clonotype turned up a few times. This likely comes from a read error, as the CDR3 has no conserved phenylalanine or tryptophan at its end. V is TRBV6-1 and J is TRBJ2-7; possibly TRBD2 for D (5 bases). The CDR3 loop spans 15 amino acids. The V end was cut by 6 bases, the J end by 0 bases, with 15 bases between. Germline V gives CDR1 MNHNS, CDR2 SASEGT. The CDR3 spells CASSRTAFSSYEQYS. CDR3 nucleotide sequence: TGTGCCAGCAGCCGGACTGCCTTCAGCTCCTACGAGCAGTACTCC.

A few counts support this clonotype. The rearrangement joins TRBV3-1 to TRBJ2-7; the match to TRBD2 covers 7 bases. Germline V CDR1 and CDR2: LGHDT, YNNKEL (reference sequence). This CDR3 has 13 residues. V shed 3 bases and J 6 bases; nucleotides not matched to a gene: 5. CDR3 region: CASSHGGSSEQYF. CDR3 DNA sequence: TGTGCCAGCAGCCATGGCGGGAGCTCCGAGCAGTACTTC.

This clonotype was counted many times. The V and J genes are TRBV11-3 and TRBJ2-7; 8 nucleotides line up with TRBD1. J was trimmed by 5 bases and V by 1 base; bases with no gene match: 1. There are 13 residues in the CDR3. Germline CDR1 and CDR2: SGHNT and YENEEA. Written as DNA, the CDR3 is TGTGCCAGCAGCTTAGGGGGACAGGACGAGCAGTACTTC. This translates into CASSLGGQDEQYF.

A single count supports this clonotype. CDR3 residues: CASVFSRGDTEAFF. The CDR3 DNA sequence: TGTGCCAGCGTATTTTCTAGGGGGGACACTGAAGCTTTCTTT. The chain recombines TRBV2 with TRBJ1-1, with D maybe TRBD1 (6 bases). Germline values: CDR1 SNHLY, CDR2 FYNNEI. This CDR3 is 14 amino acids long. V lost 8 bases, J lost 3 bases, and 16 bases lay in between.

This clonotype was observed at least ten times. The chain joins TRBV6-2 or TRBV6-3 to TRBJ1-1, with a tentative D call TRBD1 (5 bases). The germline V gene encodes CDR1 MNHEY and CDR2 SVGEGT. This CDR3 is 12 amino acids long. V was clipped by 10 bases and J by 4 bases, with 13 bases between them. The CDR3 DNA reads TGTGCCACCCGGCAGGGCCTCACTGAAGCTTTCTTT. Translated, it gives CATRQGLTEAFF.

The CDR3 DNA reads TGTGCCAGCAGCACTGACAGGGTTCGCGCTGAAGCTTTCTTT. As protein: CASSTDRVRAEAFF. This chain connects TRBV6-1 to TRBJ1-1, with 7 bases identical to TRBD1. The CDR3 consists of 14 residues. Germline V gene lookup returns CDR1 MNHNS and CDR2 SASEGT. With 6 bases clipped from V and 6 bases from J, the junction kept 10 bases outside the gene matches.

This clonotype was observed many times. V is TRBV9 and J is TRBJ2-5; 14 nucleotides align to TRBD2. With V trimmed by 4 bases and J by 2 bases, 10 bases remained unmatched. Germline V gene lookup returns CDR1 SGDLS and CDR2 YYNGEE. CDR3 length: 18 residues. CDR3 nucleotide sequence: TGTGCCAGCAGCCCGCGACTAGCGGGAGGGCCGCTACAAGAGACCCAGTACTTC. Amino acid sequence: CASSPRLAGGPLQETQYF.

This clonotype came up a few times. The rearrangement links TRBV12-3 or TRBV12-4 to TRBJ1-2; possibly TRBD1 for D (6 bases). V lost 2 bases, J lost 4 bases, and 14 bases lay in between. The CDR3 totals 15 residues. CDR3 DNA: TGTGCCAGCAGTTTATCCGGGACAAGAATCTATGGCTACACCTTC. Translating it yields CASSLSGTRIYGYTF.

A note on this clonotype: A much larger clone differs from this one at a single base, so this may be a read error. V and J are TRBV15 and TRBJ2-7; D remains ambiguous. The CDR3 totals 13 residues. Germline lookup yields CDR1 LNHNV and CDR2 YYDKDF (reference sequence). CDR3 in amino acids: CAASRVLSYEQYF. CDR3 in DNA: TGTGCCGCCAGCAGAGTATTATCCTACGAGCAGTACTTC.

The CDR3 DNA is TGTGCCAGCAGTTTAGACAGGGGGCCGAATCAGCCCCAGCATTTT. Amino acid sequence: CASSLDRGPNQPQHF. The chain is built from TRBV12-3 or TRBV12-4 and TRBJ1-5; TRBD1 agrees at 9 bases. Trimming at V came to 1 base and at J to 4 bases, leaving 2 bases not matched to a gene. The CDR3 runs to 15 residues.

This clonotype was detected many times. The chain recombines TRBV6-2 or TRBV6-3 with TRBJ2-5, with 8 bases identical to TRBD1. The CDR3 contains 13 residues. Germline lookup yields CDR1 MNHEY and CDR2 SVGEGT. Trimming at V came to 7 bases and at J to 3 bases, leaving 4 bases not matched to a gene. This CDR3 is CASIMDREETQYF. The CDR3 coding sequence is TGTGCCAGCATAATGGACAGGGAAGAGACCCAGTACTTC.

In its sample, this clonotype was seen many times. V gene TRBV12-3 or TRBV12-4 combines with J gene TRBJ2-2, with 8 nucleotides matching TRBD1. This CDR3 comprises 15 residues. The ends lost 6 bases at V and 5 bases at J; junction bases unmatched: 8. CDR3 in DNA: TGTGCCAGCAGAACAGGACAGGGAAGGACCGGGGAGCTGTTTTTT. Translating it yields CASRTGQGRTGELFF.

This rearrangement joins TRBV28 to TRBJ2-5; the D is unclear. V was shortened by 1 base and J by 5 bases, with 8 bases between the two germline ends. The germline gives CDR1 MDHEN, CDR2 SYDVKM. This CDR3 spans 13 amino acids. The CDR3 protein is CASSLSPMETQYF. The CDR3 DNA is TGTGCCAGCAGTTTATCCCCCATGGAGACCCAGTACTTC.

The chain carries TRBV27 and TRBJ2-7; possible D gene TRBD2, 5 bases. V was shortened by 4 bases and J by 6 bases, with 16 bases between the two germline ends. The CDR3 is 14 amino acids. Per germline, CDR1 MNHEY and CDR2 SMNVEV (reference sequence). The CDR3 sequence is CASSYGGFPSEQYF. The CDR3 nucleotides are TGTGCCAGCAGTTACGGCGGGTTCCCCTCCGAGCAGTACTTC.

This clonotype has a single count. The chain is built from TRBV6-5 and TRBJ2-7; D may be TRBD2 (5 bases). The CDR3 spans 14 residues. Trimming removed 2 bases from V and 6 bases from J, with 14 bases in between. CDR1 and CDR2 (germline): MNHEY, SVGAGI. This CDR3 reads CASSYEGTSAEQYF. The CDR3 nucleotides are TGTGCCAGCAGTTACGAGGGAACGTCGGCCGAGCAGTACTTC.

This clonotype was picked up a small number of times. The chain joins TRBV30 to TRBJ1-1; a weak D match, TRBD1 (6 bases). Per germline, CDR1 GTSNPN and CDR2 SVGIG (reference sequence). V was pared by 4 bases and J by 0 bases, with 12 bases between. There are 14 residues in the CDR3. CDR3 bases: TGTGCCTGGAACGTAGGGGGGATGAACACTGAAGCTTTCTTT. Encoded protein: CAWNVGGMNTEAFF.

The chain recombines TRBV12-3 or TRBV12-4 with TRBJ2-7, with TRBD2 matching 7 bases. The length of the CDR3 is 15 residues. The junction had 10 bases not matched to a gene; V was cut back by 6 bases and J by 2 bases. The CDR3, as DNA: TGTGCCAGCAGCCTAGAAGCGGGACTCACCTACGAGCAGTACTTC. Protein: CASSLEAGLTYEQYF.